The 5 T cell receptor beta chains reported below all come from one sample, sequenced in a study of blood T cells in healthy people across ages (dated by TCRdb to 2014 to 2015). The library relied on 5' RACE. The listed sequencing device is Illumina HiSeq 2500. A second PCR of 7 to 11 cycles was performed with a sample-barcoded 5' primer and a J-beta primer mix. The public reads were reanalyzed by TCRdb: fastp trimming at Q25, MiXCR alignment, in-frame beta chains only. CDR3 protein sequences are deduplicated, and each keeps its most common genes and DNA. The sample table contains 2 million or so distinct CDR3 sequences; only one count was recorded for roughly 52% of them. The leading ten clones occupy roughly 2.1% of the sample. The sample taken for sequencing was blood. The receptors derive from a woman in her forties in good health.

The table lists this clonotype with a few counts. J is TRBJ2-5 and V is TRBV15, with 7 bases that match TRBD1. V lost 2 bases to trimming and J lost 4 bases; unmatched junction nucleotides: 1. Germline values: CDR1 LNHNV, CDR2 YYDKDF (reference sequence). The CDR3 is 13 amino acids. The DNA for the CDR3 is TGTGCCACCAGCAGAAGGGACAGAGAGACCCAGTACTTC. The encoded protein is CATSRRDRETQYF. Full variable domain (outside the CDR3, taken from reference TRBV15 and TRBJ2-5): DAMVIQNPRYQVTQFGKPVTLSCSQTLNHNVMYWYQQKSSQAPKLLFHYYDKDFNNEADTPDNFQSRRPNTSFCFLDIRSPGLGDTAMYLCATSRRDRETQYFGPGTRLLVL.

The gene calls are TRBV28 and TRBJ2-7; 7 nucleotides match TRBD2. CDR3 length: 13 residues. Germline trimming cut 11 bases from V and 4 bases from J; bases unmatched to any gene: 11. Germline V gene data show CDR1 as MDHEN and CDR2 as SYDVKM. CDR3 sequence (DNA): TGTGCCTCCGGAGGGAGGGTCGATTACGAGCAGTACTTC. This codes for CASGGRVDYEQYF.

DNA of the CDR3: TGTGCCACCAGTGGTTGGACAGGGGAGGAATATGGCTACACCTTC. Translating it yields CATSGWTGEEYGYTF. The genes are TRBV24-1 and TRBJ1-2; 9 positions agree with TRBD1. Germline values: CDR1 KGHDR, CDR2 SFDVKD. With V trimmed by 5 bases and J by 5 bases, 8 bases remained unmatched. CDR3 length: 15 amino acids.

There are a few counts of this clonotype. V usage is TRBV29-1 and J usage is TRBJ1-5, with TRBD1 as a possible D gene (5 bases). CDR1 and CDR2 (germline): SQVTM, ANQGSEA. Trimming pared 5 bases from V and 0 bases from J, leaving 14 bases between. The CDR3 extends over 15 amino acids. The DNA of the CDR3 is TGCAGCGTTTCCGGGACGGACAATAGCAATCAGCCCCAGCATTTT. It specifies CSVSGTDNSNQPQHF. Drawing the rest from reference TRBV29-1 and TRBJ1-5, the complete variable domain is SAVISQKPSRDICQRGTSLTIQCQVDSQVTMMFWYRQQPGQSLTLIATANQGSEATYESGFVIDKFPISRPNLTFSTLTVSNMSPEDSSIYLCSVSGTDNSNQPQHFGDGTRLSIL.

With regard to this clonotype: Germline and junction disagree at one end, which may indicate a read error. The chain uses TRBV7-8 and TRBJ1-1; 10 bases align to TRBD1. Germline V CDR1 and CDR2: SGHVS, FQNEAQ. The CDR3 loop spans 18 amino acids. The CDR3: CAGSFPPGTGAQNTEAFF. In DNA form, the CDR3 reads TGTGCCGGCAGCTTCCCACCCGGGACAGGGGCGCAGAACACTGAAGCTTTCTTT.